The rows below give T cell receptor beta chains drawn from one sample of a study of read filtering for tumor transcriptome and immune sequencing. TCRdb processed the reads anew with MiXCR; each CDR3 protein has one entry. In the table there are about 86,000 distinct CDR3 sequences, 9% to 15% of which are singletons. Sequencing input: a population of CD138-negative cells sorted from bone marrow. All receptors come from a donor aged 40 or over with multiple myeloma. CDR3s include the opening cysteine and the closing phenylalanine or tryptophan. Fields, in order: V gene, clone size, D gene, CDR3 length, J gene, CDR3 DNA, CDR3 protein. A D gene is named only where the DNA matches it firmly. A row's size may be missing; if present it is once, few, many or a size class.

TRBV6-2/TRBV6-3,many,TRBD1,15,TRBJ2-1,TGTGCCAGCAGACCGGTGGGACAGGGGTTGAATGAGCAGTTCTTC,CASRPVGQGLNEQFF
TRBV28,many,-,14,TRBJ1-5,TGTGCCAGCAGTTTCCCACAGGGTGGGCAGCCCCAGCATTTT,CASSFPQGGQPQHF
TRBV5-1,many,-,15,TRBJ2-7,TGCGCCAGCAGCTTGAGACCGGGACCCCCAAGCGAGCAGTACTTC,CASSLRPGPPSEQYF
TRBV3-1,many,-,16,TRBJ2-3,TGTGCCAGCAGCCTTCGTCCCGGGCGGAACACAGATACGCAGTATTTT,CASSLRPGRNTDTQYF
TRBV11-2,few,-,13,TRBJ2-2,TGTGCCAGCAGCTTAGAAAGGACCGGGGAGCTGTTTTTT,CASSLERTGELFF
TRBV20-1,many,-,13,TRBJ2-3,TGCAGTGCTAGAGATAGGAGCACAGATACGCAGTATTTT,CSARDRSTDTQYF
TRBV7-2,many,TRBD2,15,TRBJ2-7,TGTGCCAGCAGCCCCCGACGGGGGGGAATTGACGAGCAGTACTTC,CASSPRRGGIDEQYF
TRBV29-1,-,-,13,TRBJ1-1,TGCAGCGTCGGAGCGGACGGCAACACAGAAGCTTTCTTT,CSVGADGNTEAFF
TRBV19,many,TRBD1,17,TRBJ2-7,TGTGCCAGTAGTCAACGATCCGGGACAGGATTCTCCTACGAGCAGTACTTC,CASSQRSGTGFSYEQYF
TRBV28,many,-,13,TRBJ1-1,TGTGCCAGCAGCTCGGGACAGAACACTGAAGCTTTCTTT,CASSSGQNTEAFF
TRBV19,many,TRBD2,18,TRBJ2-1,TGTGCCAGTAGTATAGATCCGCAGACTAGCGCCTTTTACAATGAGCAGTTCTTC,CASSIDPQTSAFYNEQFF
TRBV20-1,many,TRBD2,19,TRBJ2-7,TGCAGTGCTAGGAGGGTTAGCGGGAGGGAACCCTTAACTAGGTACGAGCAGTACTTC,CSARRVSGREPLTRYEQYF
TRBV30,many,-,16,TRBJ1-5,TGTGCCTGGAGTCCCCAACAGGGCTTGTTGGGTCAGCCCCAGCATTTT,CAWSPQQGLLGQPQHF
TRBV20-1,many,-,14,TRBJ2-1,TGCAGTGCTAGAGATGCGGGAAATCTGAATGAGCAGTTCTTC,CSARDAGNLNEQFF
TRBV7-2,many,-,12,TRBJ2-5,TGTGCCAGCAGCCGAGAGCGGGAGACCCAGTACTTC,CASSRERETQYF
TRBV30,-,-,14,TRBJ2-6,TGTGCCCGGAGCAGGGGGGCTGGGGCCAACGTCCTGACTTTC,CARSRGAGANVLTF
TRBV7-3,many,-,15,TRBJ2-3,TGTGCCAGCCAGGCCGGGACTTTTAGCACAGATACGCAGTATTTT,CASQAGTFSTDTQYF
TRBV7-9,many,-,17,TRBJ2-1,TGTGCCAGCAGCTTAGTAGGGCGAAGCGGCGGATATGATGAGCAGTTCTTC,CASSLVGRSGGYDEQFF
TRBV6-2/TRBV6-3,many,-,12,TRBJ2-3,TGTGCCAGCAGTCCTACAGGAGATACGCAGTATTTT,CASSPTGDTQYF
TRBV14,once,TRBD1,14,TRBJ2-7,TGTGCCAGCAGCCCACGACAGGGGGCCGTGGTGCAGTACTTC,CASSPRQGAVVQYF
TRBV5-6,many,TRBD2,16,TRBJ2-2,TGTGCCAGCAGCATCGGACTAGCGGGAGGCTCAGGGGAGCTGTTTTTT,CASSIGLAGGSGELFF
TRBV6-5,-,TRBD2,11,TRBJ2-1,TGTGCCAGCAGTGTCGGGACTAGGGAGTTCTTC,CASSVGTREFF
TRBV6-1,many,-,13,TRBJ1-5,TGTGCCAGCAGTGTTTCTCAGGCTCAGCCCCAGCATTTT,CASSVSQAQPQHF
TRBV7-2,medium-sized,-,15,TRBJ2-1,TGTGCCAGCAGCCCGAATGCCGGGGGCTACAATGAGCAGTTCTTC,CASSPNAGGYNEQFF
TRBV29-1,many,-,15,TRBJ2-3,TGCAGCGTTGACGGATTTGGGGTCGGCACAGATACGCAGTATTTT,CSVDGFGVGTDTQYF
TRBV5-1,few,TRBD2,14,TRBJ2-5,TGCGCCAGCAGCGTAGCGGGGGGCCAAGAGACCCAGTACTTC,CASSVAGGQETQYF
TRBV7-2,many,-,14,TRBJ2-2,TGTGCCAGCAGCGCCGGGAGAAACACCGGGGAGCTGTTTTTT,CASSAGRNTGELFF
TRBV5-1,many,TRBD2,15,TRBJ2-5,TGCGCCAGCAGCCCGGGGGGGGCTACGCAAGAGACCCAGTACTTC,CASSPGGATQETQYF
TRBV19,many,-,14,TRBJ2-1,TGTGCCAGTAGTATTCCCGGGAGCCACAATGAGCAGTTCTTC,CASSIPGSHNEQFF
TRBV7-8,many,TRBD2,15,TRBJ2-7,TGTGCCAGCAGCCTTGGACTAGCGGGAGTTTCCGAGCAGTACTTC,CASSLGLAGVSEQYF
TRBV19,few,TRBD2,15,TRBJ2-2,TGTGCCAGTGGGCTAGCGGGAGGGCCTCTCGGGGAGCTGTTTTTT,CASGLAGGPLGELFF
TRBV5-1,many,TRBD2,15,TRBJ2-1,TGCGCCAGCAGCTTGGTAGCGGGAGGAAATAATGAGCAGTTCTTC,CASSLVAGGNNEQFF
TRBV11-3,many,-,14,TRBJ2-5,TGTGCCAGCAGCTTAGATCAGGGGCGGGAGACCCAGTACTTC,CASSLDQGRETQYF
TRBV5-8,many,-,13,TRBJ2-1,TGTGCCAGCAGCTTGGGACATAACTATGAGCAGTTCTTC,CASSLGHNYEQFF
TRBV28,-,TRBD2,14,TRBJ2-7,TGTGCCAGCACCGGGGGGGGGCTCTCCTGCGAGCAGTACTTC,CASTGGGLSCEQYF
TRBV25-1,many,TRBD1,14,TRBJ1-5,TGTGCCAGCAGTGTTGGGACAGGGGGAGGGCCCCAGCTTTTT,CASSVGTGGGPQLF
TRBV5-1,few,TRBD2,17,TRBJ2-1,TGCGCCAGCAGCCCCCCGGGACTAGCGGGGGCCTACAATGAGCAGTTCTTC,CASSPPGLAGAYNEQFF
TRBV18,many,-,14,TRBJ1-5,TGTGCCAGCTCACCACGATGGGCTAATCAGCCCCAGCATTTT,CASSPRWANQPQHF
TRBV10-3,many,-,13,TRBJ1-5,TGTGCCATTACACGGGACATAAATCAGCCCCAGCATTTT,CAITRDINQPQHF
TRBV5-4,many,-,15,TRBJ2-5,TGTGCCAGCAGCGGGCGTGTTGGGGAACAAGAGACCCAGTACTTC,CASSGRVGEQETQYF
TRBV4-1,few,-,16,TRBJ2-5,TGCGCCAGCAGCCCGCTGAACGCCGGGGGTAGCGAGACCCAGTACTTC,CASSPLNAGGSETQYF
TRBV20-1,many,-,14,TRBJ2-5,TGCAGTGCTCAAGGGGGAACGGCGGCAGAGACCCAGTACTTC,CSAQGGTAAETQYF
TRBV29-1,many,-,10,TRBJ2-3,TGCAGCCGAGGGTCGGATACGCAGTATTTT,CSRGSDTQYF
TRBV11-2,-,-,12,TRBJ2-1,TGTGCCAGCAGTCCCCAGGGAATGGAGCAGTTCTTC,CASSPQGMEQFF
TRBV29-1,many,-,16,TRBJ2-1,TGCAGCGTTGAAGATAGACTAACGAGCTCCTACAATGAGCAGTTCTTC,CSVEDRLTSSYNEQFF
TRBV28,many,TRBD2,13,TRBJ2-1,TGTGCCAGCAGTTTACTAGCGGACAATGAGCAGTTCTTC,CASSLLADNEQFF
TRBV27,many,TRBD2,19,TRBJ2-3,TGTGCCAGCAGTTTACGGTTAGCGGGAGGAGGCGGGAGCACAGATACGCAGTATTTT,CASSLRLAGGGGSTDTQYF
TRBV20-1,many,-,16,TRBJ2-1,TGCAGTGCTAGAGATCTTATTAGCCCTTCCTACAATGAGCAGTTCTTC,CSARDLISPSYNEQFF
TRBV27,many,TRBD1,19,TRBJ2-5,TGTGCCAGCAGTTTATCGGGCGCTAGGACAGGGCCCCACCAAGAGACCCAGTACTTC,CASSLSGARTGPHQETQYF
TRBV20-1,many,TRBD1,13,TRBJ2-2,TGCAGTGCCTGGGACAGCAACACCGGGGAGCTGTTTTTT,CSAWDSNTGELFF
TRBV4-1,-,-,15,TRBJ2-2,TGCGCCAGCAGCCAAGTTTCGTCCGGGGTCGGGGAGCTGTTTTTT,CASSQVSSGVGELFF
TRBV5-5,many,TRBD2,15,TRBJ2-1,TGTGCCAGCAGCTTGGGAGCGGGGGACTACAATGAGCAGTTCTTC,CASSLGAGDYNEQFF
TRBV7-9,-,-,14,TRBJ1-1,TGTGCCGGCACCATTCCGGAGGGAAGGACTGAAGCTTTCTTT,CAGTIPEGRTEAFF
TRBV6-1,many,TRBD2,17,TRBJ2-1,TGTGCCAGCCGCCTGGGGAGACTAGCGGGAGGGTACAATGAGCAGTTCTTC,CASRLGRLAGGYNEQFF
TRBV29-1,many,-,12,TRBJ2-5,TGCAGCGTTTCAGGCCCCGGCGGGACCCAGTACTTC,CSVSGPGGTQYF